These 27 T cell receptor beta chains share one sample of origin, sequenced in a study of early T cells in non-severe SARS-CoV-2 infection. Via MiXCR, TCRdb re-called the 5' RACE reads, giving one row per CDR3 protein. The sample has around 26,000 distinct CDR3 sequences, 5.1% seen once. Sequenced sample: whole blood. The receptor source for this set is an adult who was a healthcare worker with PCR-confirmed SARS-CoV-2 infection or an uninfected control (not recorded which).

The genes are TRBV5-1 and TRBJ2-2; 11 bases align to TRBD2. The CDR3 runs 16 residues. The germline V gene encodes CDR1 SGHRS and CDR2 YFSETQ. V lost 3 bases, J lost 1 base, and 2 bases stayed unmatched. The CDR3: CASSWGTSGNTGELFF. In DNA form, the CDR3 reads TGCGCCAGCAGCTGGGGGACTAGCGGGAACACCGGGGAGCTGTTTTTT. Filled out from reference TRBV5-1 and TRBJ2-2, the complete variable domain reads KAGVTQTPRYLIKTRGQQVTLSCSPISGHRSVSWYQQTPGQGLQFLFEYFSETQRNKGNFPGRFSGRQFSNSRSEMNVSTLELGDSALYLCASSWGTSGNTGELFFGEGSRLTVL.

The V and J genes are TRBV6-6 and TRBJ2-6; no clear D gene. V shed 6 bases and J shed 2 bases, with 17 bases lying between them. The CDR3 extends over 17 amino acids. The germline CDR1 and CDR2 sequences are MNHNY and SVGAGI (reference sequence). The CDR3 is CASSSGEAVAGANVLTF. CDR3 sequence (DNA): TGTGCCAGCAGCTCCGGAGAGGCGGTGGCTGGGGCCAACGTCCTGACTTTC.

This clonotype was recorded at least ten times. The rearrangement uses TRBV10-1 and TRBJ2-1; D not resolved. The ends were cut back, 3 bases at V and 4 bases at J, with 10 bases in the middle. This CDR3 comprises 14 residues. The germline CDR1 and CDR2 sequences are WNHNN and SYGVQD (reference sequence). This chain's CDR3 is CASSEHGSYNEQFF. As DNA, the CDR3 is TGCGCCAGCAGTGAACATGGTAGTTACAATGAGCAGTTCTTC.

This clonotype is medium-sized. CDR3 protein: CASSSTGIHSYEQYF. The CDR3 DNA reads TGTGCCAGCAGCAGCACGGGGATACACTCCTACGAGCAGTACTTC. The genes are TRBV7-9 and TRBJ2-7, with D possibly matching TRBD2 (5 bases). This CDR3 is 15 amino acids long. The germline gives CDR1 SEHNR, CDR2 FQNEAQ (reference sequence). V was trimmed by 5 bases and J by 0 bases, leaving 14 bases between them.

Ten or more counts support this clonotype. The chain is built from TRBV7-6 and TRBJ2-7, with D possibly TRBD2 on 6 matching bases. Germline V gives CDR1 SGHVS, CDR2 FNYEAQ. The CDR3 totals 12 residues. V was trimmed by 5 bases and J by 3 bases, leaving 8 bases between them. This CDR3 reads CASSGGDYEQYF. CDR3 DNA: TGTGCCAGCAGCGGAGGGGACTACGAGCAGTACTTC.

At least ten counts were recorded for this clonotype. The V and J genes are TRBV12-3 or TRBV12-4 and TRBJ2-1, with TRBD2 identical over 9 bases. Trimming cost V 1 base and J 0 bases; bases outside gene matches: 16. The CDR3 has 21 residues. The CDR3 here is CASSLDLGLAALFLSYNEQFF. CDR3 DNA sequence: TGTGCCAGCAGTTTAGATTTGGGACTAGCAGCCCTCTTCCTCTCCTACAATGAGCAGTTCTTC.

This chain uses TRBV12-3 or TRBV12-4 with TRBJ2-1; D is undetermined. There are 13 residues in the CDR3. V was trimmed by 5 bases and J by 6 bases, leaving 11 bases between them. The DNA for the CDR3 is TGTGCCAGCAGTGCCCGGCAAAGCAATGAGCAGTTCTTC. It specifies CASSARQSNEQFF.

This clonotype was counted a few times. This chain connects TRBV6-6 to TRBJ1-1; D gene unclear. Germline values: CDR1 MNHNY, CDR2 SVGAGI (reference sequence). This CDR3 contains 11 residues. V gave up 4 bases and J gave up 3 bases, with 3 bases separating them. In DNA, the CDR3 is TGTGCCAGCAGTTGGGACACTGAAGCTTTCTTT. Its translation is CASSWDTEAFF.

This clonotype was seen a handful of times. This rearrangement joins TRBV5-1 to TRBJ1-2; weak D call: TRBD1 (5 bases). Germline loops: CDR1 SGHRS, CDR2 YFSETQ. Trimming pared 0 bases from V and 7 bases from J, leaving 13 bases between. This CDR3 is 14 amino acids long. Here the CDR3 DNA reads TGCGCCAGCAGCTTGGCCGGTAGGGGCTCTGGCTACACCTTC. Protein: CASSLAGRGSGYTF.

This clonotype showed up many times. The V and J genes are TRBV6-5 and TRBJ1-5; D not certain. The V gene's germline CDR1 is MNHEY and CDR2 SVGAGI. The CDR3 extends over 13 amino acids. Trimming shortened V by 5 bases and J by 4 bases, and 9 bases separated the two germline ends. The CDR3 region has the DNA TGTGCCAGCAGTCGCAGGAAAAATCAGCCCCAGCATTTT. Translated, it gives CASSRRKNQPQHF.

This chain joins TRBV20-1 and TRBJ2-5; 10 nucleotides line up with TRBD2. Germline V gene sequence: CDR1 DFQATT, CDR2 SNEGSKA (reference sequence). The CDR3 is 18 amino acids. V lost 3 bases to trimming and J lost 5 bases; unmatched junction nucleotides: 18. CDR3 protein: CSARTQRGGLGEVETQYF. The DNA for the CDR3 is TGCAGTGCTAGGACCCAGCGGGGGGGCCTTGGGGAAGTTGAGACCCAGTACTTC.

This clonotype came up many times. The chain combines TRBV12-3 or TRBV12-4 with TRBJ2-2, with TRBD2 matching over 14 bases. Germline trimming cut 6 bases from V and 3 bases from J; bases unmatched to any gene: 0. The CDR3 consists of 15 residues. CDR3 loop: CASRTSGGDTGELFF. The CDR3 DNA reads as TGTGCCAGCAGGACTAGCGGGGGGGACACCGGGGAGCTGTTTTTT.

In this sample, this clonotype turned up many times. The chain couples TRBV21-1 to TRBJ2-1; the D call in the table, TRBD1, was not verified against the DNA. TRBV21-1 is shown as a pseudogene. CDR3 length: 16 residues. The CDR3 DNA reads TGTGCCAGCAGCTTCTACCGGGACAGGGGCTACAATGAGCAGTTCTTC. Encoded protein: CASSFYRDRGYNEQFF.

The sample holds many counts of this clonotype. The chain employs TRBV20-1 and TRBJ2-2, with 10 bases that match TRBD1. Germline values: CDR1 DFQATT, CDR2 SNEGSKA (reference sequence). The CDR3 covers 16 residues. V trimming: 0 bases; J trimming: 7 bases; junction bases outside the gene matches: 8. Written as DNA, the CDR3 is TGCAGTGCTAGAGATGCAGGGACAGGGGAATTCGGGGAGCTGTTTTTT. Translation: CSARDAGTGEFGELFF.

In this sample, this clonotype turned up a few times. V and J are TRBV27 and TRBJ1-1; D uncertain. Trimming left V 2 bases short and J 0 bases short, with 7 bases between. The germline gives CDR1 MNHEY, CDR2 SMNVEV (reference sequence). The CDR3 totals 14 residues. The CDR3 loop is CASSLAEMNTEAFF. CDR3 nucleotides: TGTGCCAGCAGTTTAGCAGAAATGAACACTGAAGCTTTCTTT.

The rearrangement joins TRBV11-2 to TRBJ2-1, with D unresolved. V lost 5 bases, J lost 6 bases, and 14 bases lay in between. Germline V gives CDR1 SGHAT, CDR2 FQNNGV. There are 14 residues in the CDR3. CDR3 in amino acids: CASSPSRAPNEQFF. For the CDR3, the DNA is TGTGCCAGCAGCCCGTCTAGGGCCCCCAATGAGCAGTTCTTC.

At least ten counts were recorded for this clonotype. The V call is TRBV6-6, the J call TRBJ1-5; D uncertain. Germline V gene sequence: CDR1 MNHNY, CDR2 SVGAGI (reference sequence). The CDR3 sequence is 14 residues long. Trimming took off 8 bases at V and 0 bases at J, with 11 bases between the two ends. The CDR3 coding sequence is TGTGCCAGCGTCTCTCCGGATAGCAATCAGCCCCAGCATTTT. It codes for CASVSPDSNQPQHF.

Judged by abundance, this clonotype is medium-sized. The chain carries TRBV27 and TRBJ1-6; D may be TRBD1 (5 bases). CDR1 MNHEY and CDR2 SMNVEV come from the germline V gene (reference sequence). The CDR3 is 13 residues long. Between the trimmed V and J ends, which lost 3 bases and 9 bases, there was a span of 9 bases. This CDR3 reads CASSFLRGSPLHF. CDR3 nucleotides: TGTGCCAGCAGTTTTTTAAGGGGTTCACCCCTCCACTTT.

The chain carries TRBV9 and TRBJ2-3; 7 nucleotides match TRBD2. CDR3 length equals 15 residues. V lost 3 bases, J lost 2 bases, and 6 bases stayed unmatched. From germline, CDR1 is SGDLS and CDR2 YYNGEE. For the CDR3, the DNA is TGTGCCAGCAGCGCCGGGACTACCCCCACAGATACGCAGTATTTT. Encoded protein: CASSAGTTPTDTQYF. The complete variable domain, with remaining parts taken from reference TRBV9 and TRBJ2-3, reads DSGVTQTPKHLITATGQRVTLRCSPRSGDLSVYWYQQSLDQGLQFLIQYYNGEERAKGNILERFSAQQFPDLHSELNLSSLELGDSALYFCASSAGTTPTDTQYFGPGTRLTVL.

This clonotype has just a few counts. The chain has TRBV5-4 and TRBJ2-1; D is perhaps TRBD1 (7 bases). The V gene lost 4 bases and the J gene lost 15 bases, with 17 bases spanning the gap. This CDR3 spans 12 amino acids. In germline, CDR1 is SGHNT, CDR2 YYREEE (reference sequence). The DNA for the CDR3 is TGTGCCAGCAGCGCGGGACAGTCGGGGCGGTTCTTC. Protein sequence: CASSAGQSGRFF.

Only a few counts were recorded for this clonotype. J is TRBJ2-7 and V is TRBV4-3, with D perhaps matching TRBD2 (5 bases). CDR1 and CDR2 from the germline V gene are LGHNA and YSLEER. CDR3 length: 14 residues. The V and J ends lost 0 bases and 7 bases respectively, with 13 bases between them. The CDR3 coding sequence is TGCGCCAGCAGCCAAGATGGCGGGCTGCGGGAGCAGTACTTC. Translated: CASSQDGGLREQYF.

At least ten counts were recorded for this clonotype. The chain employs TRBV7-2 and TRBJ2-1; maybe TRBD2 (6 bases). The V gene lost 1 base and the J gene lost 4 bases, with 11 bases spanning the gap. Germline V gene data show CDR1 as SGHTA and CDR2 as FQGNSA. There are 15 residues in the CDR3. As DNA, the CDR3 is TGTGCCAGCAGCTTAGGTGGACTACCATACAATGAGCAGTTCTTC. Translating it yields CASSLGGLPYNEQFF.

This clonotype appeared many times. The gene calls are TRBV29-1 and TRBJ2-1; tentatively, D is TRBD2 (6 bases). The CDR3 spans 12 residues. V lost 8 bases to trimming and J lost 10 bases, with 18 bases between them. Germline-derived CDR1 and CDR2 are SQVTM and ANQGSEA. The CDR3 spells CSSGTQGAEQFF. The CDR3 region has the DNA TGCAGCTCCGGGACTCAGGGAGCGGAGCAGTTCTTC.

In this sample, this clonotype turned up a few times. The chain has TRBV12-3 or TRBV12-4 and TRBJ1-1, with no clear D. The CDR3 has 14 residues. V dropped 3 bases and J dropped 1 base, with 9 bases sitting between them. The CDR3 sequence: CASSLGSKNTEAFF. The CDR3 coding sequence is TGTGCCAGCAGTTTGGGATCCAAGAACACTGAAGCTTTCTTT.

This clonotype was detected only a few times. The rearrangement joins TRBV4-3 to TRBJ2-3; TRBD1 is a possible D gene (6 bases). The ends were cut back, 4 bases at V and 6 bases at J, with 14 bases in the middle. The germline CDR1 and CDR2 sequences are LGHNA and YSLEER. The CDR3 is made up of 14 amino acids. The DNA for the CDR3 is TGCGCCAGCAGCCTACAGGGTATGGCGGATACGCAGTATTTT. This codes for CASSLQGMADTQYF.

The gene calls are TRBV9 and TRBJ1-1; tentative D call: TRBD1 (5 bases). This CDR3 is 15 amino acids long. The germline V gene has CDR1 SGDLS and CDR2 YYNGEE. Between the trimmed V and J ends, which lost 1 base and 1 base, there was a span of 11 bases. The CDR3 sequence is CASSVTHRSNTEAFF. In DNA, the CDR3 is TGTGCCAGCAGCGTAACGCACAGGTCGAACACTGAAGCTTTCTTT.

V gene TRBV29-1 combines with J gene TRBJ1-1, with D maybe TRBD1 (5 bases). Germline values: CDR1 SQVTM, CDR2 ANQGSEA. V lost 6 bases and J lost 7, with 18 bases in between. CDR3 length: 13 amino acids. In DNA form, the CDR3 reads TGCAGCGTCGGACACGGAGGCGGGGATGAAGCTTTCTTT. The encoded protein is CSVGHGGGDEAFF.